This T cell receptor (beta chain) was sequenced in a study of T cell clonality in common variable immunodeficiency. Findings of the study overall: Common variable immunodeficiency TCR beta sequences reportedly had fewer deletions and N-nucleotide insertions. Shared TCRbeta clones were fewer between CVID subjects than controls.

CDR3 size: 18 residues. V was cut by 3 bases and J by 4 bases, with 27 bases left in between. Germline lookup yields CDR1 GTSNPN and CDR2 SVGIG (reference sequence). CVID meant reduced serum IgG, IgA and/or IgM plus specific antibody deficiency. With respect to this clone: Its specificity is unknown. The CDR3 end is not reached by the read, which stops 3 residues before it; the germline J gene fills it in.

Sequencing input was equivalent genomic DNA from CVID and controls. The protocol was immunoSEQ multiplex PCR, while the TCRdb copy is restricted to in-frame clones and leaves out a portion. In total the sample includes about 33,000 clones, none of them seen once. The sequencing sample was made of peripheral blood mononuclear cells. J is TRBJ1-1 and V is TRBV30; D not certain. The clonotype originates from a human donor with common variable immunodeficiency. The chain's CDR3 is CAWSPRGRGGNRPTEAFF. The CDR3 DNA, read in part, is TGTGCCTGGAGCCCTCGCGGGCGCGGAGGAAACCGACCCACTGAA.